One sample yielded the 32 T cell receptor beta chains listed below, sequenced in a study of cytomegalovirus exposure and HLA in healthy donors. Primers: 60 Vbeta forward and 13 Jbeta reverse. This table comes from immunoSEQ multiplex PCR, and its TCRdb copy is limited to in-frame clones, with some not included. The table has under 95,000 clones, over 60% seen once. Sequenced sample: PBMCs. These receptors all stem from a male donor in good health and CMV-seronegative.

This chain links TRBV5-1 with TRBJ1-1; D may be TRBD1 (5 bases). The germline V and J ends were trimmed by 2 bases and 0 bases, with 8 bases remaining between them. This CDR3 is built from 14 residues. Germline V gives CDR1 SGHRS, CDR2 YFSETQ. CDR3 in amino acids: CASSFQGVNTEAFF. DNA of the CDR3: TGCGCCAGCAGCTTTCAAGGGGTGAACACTGAAGCTTTCTTT. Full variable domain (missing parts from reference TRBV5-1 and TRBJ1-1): KAGVTQTPRYLIKTRGQQVTLSCSPISGHRSVSWYQQTPGQGLQFLFEYFSETQRNKGNFPGRFSGRQFSNSRSEMNVSTLELGDSALYLCASSFQGVNTEAFFGQGTRLTVV.

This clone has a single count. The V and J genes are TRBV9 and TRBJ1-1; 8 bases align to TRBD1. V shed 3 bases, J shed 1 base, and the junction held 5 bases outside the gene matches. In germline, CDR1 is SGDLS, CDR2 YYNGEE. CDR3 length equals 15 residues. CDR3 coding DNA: TGTGCCAGCAGCGGTGGACAGGGCAGGAACACTGAAGCTTTCTTT. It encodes CASSGGQGRNTEAFF.

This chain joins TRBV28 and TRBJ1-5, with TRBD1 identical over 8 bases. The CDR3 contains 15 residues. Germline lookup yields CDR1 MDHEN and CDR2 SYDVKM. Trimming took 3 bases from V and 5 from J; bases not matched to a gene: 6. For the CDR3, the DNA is TGTGCCAGCAGTTTCTCAGGGGGCGATCATCAGCCCCAGCATTTT. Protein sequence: CASSFSGGDHQPQHF.

The CDR3 DNA sequence: TGTGCCAGCAGTTACCCCGCGCAGGGGGATAATTCACCCCTCCACTTT. This sequence encodes CASSYPAQGDNSPLHF. The chain couples TRBV6-6 to TRBJ1-6, with 7 bases matching TRBD1. Germline CDR1 reads MNHNY; CDR2 reads SVGAGI (reference sequence). The CDR3 loop spans 16 amino acids. V lost 2 bases, J lost 5 bases, and 6 bases stayed unmatched.

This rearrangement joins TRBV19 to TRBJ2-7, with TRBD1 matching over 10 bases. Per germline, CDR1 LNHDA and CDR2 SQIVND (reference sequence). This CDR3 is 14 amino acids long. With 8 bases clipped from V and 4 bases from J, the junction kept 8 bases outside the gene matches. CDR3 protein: CASARDRGSYEQYF. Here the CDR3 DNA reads TGTGCCAGTGCCCGGGACAGGGGTTCGTACGAGCAGTACTTC.

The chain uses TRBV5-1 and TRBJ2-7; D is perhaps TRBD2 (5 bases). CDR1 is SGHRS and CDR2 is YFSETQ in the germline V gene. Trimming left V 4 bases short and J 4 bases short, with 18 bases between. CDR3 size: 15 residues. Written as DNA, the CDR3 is TGCGCCAGCAGCCCCGGATTAGGGAGTATGTACGAGCAGTACTTC. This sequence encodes CASSPGLGSMYEQYF.

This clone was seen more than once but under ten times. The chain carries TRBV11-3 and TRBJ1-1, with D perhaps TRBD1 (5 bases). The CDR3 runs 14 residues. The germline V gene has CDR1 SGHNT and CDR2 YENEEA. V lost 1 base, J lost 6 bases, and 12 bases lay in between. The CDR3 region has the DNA TGTGCCAGCAGCTTAGTAGGGGATTCGTCTGAAGCTTTCTTT. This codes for CASSLVGDSSEAFF.

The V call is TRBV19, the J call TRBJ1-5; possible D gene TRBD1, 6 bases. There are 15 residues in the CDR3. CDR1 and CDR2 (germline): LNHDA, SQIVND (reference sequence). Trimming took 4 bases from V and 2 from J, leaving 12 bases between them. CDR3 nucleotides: TGTGCCAGTAGTAAGGGGGTTTTAGGCAATCAGCCCCAGCATTTT. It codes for CASSKGVLGNQPQHF. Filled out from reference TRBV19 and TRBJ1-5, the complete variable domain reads DGGITQSPKYLFRKEGQNVTLSCEQNLNHDAMYWYRQDPGQGLRLIYYSQIVNDFQKGDIAEGYSVSREKKESFPLTVTSAQKNPTAFYLCASSKGVLGNQPQHFGDGTRLSIL.

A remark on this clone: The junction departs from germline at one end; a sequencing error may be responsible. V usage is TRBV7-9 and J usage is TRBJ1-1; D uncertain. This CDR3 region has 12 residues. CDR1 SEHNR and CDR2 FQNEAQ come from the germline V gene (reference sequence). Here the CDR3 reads CSSSLESGEAFF. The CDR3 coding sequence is TGTTCCAGCAGCTTAGAGTCGGGTGAAGCTTTCTTT.

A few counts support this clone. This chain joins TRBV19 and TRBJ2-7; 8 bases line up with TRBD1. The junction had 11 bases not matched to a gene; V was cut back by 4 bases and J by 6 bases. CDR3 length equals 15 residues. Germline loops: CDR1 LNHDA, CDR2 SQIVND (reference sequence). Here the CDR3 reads CASSTGQGHVGEQYF. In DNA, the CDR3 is TGTGCCAGTAGTACCGGACAGGGACACGTGGGCGAGCAGTACTTC. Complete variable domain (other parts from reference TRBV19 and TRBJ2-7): DGGITQSPKYLFRKEGQNVTLSCEQNLNHDAMYWYRQDPGQGLRLIYYSQIVNDFQKGDIAEGYSVSREKKESFPLTVTSAQKNPTAFYLCASSTGQGHVGEQYFGPGTRLTVT.

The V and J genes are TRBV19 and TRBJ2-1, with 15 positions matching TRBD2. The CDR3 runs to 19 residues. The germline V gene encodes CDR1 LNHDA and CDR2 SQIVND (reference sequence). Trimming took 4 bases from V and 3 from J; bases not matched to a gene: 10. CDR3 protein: CASSNQGLAGGQIYNEQFF. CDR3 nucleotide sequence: TGTGCCAGTAGTAACCAAGGACTAGCGGGAGGGCAAATCTACAATGAGCAGTTCTTC.

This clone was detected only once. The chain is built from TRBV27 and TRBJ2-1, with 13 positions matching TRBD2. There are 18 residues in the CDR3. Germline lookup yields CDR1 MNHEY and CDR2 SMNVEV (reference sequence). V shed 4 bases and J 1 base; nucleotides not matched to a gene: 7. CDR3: CASSSGLAGSVSYNEQFF. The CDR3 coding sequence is TGTGCCAGCAGTTCGGGACTAGCGGGATCGGTGTCCTACAATGAGCAGTTCTTC.

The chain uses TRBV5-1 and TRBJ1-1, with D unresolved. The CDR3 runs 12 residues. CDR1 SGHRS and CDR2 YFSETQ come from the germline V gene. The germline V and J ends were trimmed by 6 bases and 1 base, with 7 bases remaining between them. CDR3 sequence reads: CASKAGNTEAFF. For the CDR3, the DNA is TGCGCCAGCAAGGCAGGGAACACTGAAGCTTTCTTT.

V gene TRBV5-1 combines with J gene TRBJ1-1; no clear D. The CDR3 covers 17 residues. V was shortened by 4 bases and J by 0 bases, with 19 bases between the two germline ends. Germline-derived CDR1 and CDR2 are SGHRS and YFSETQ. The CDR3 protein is CASSQHVQQGLNTEAFF. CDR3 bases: TGCGCCAGCAGCCAGCACGTACAGCAAGGATTGAACACTGAAGCTTTCTTT.

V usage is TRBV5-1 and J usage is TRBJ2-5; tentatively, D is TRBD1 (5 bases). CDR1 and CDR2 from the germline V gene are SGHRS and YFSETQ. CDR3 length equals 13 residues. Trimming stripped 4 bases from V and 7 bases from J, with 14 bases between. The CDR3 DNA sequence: TGCGCCAGCAGCGTTGACAGTCTTGGGACCCAGTACTTC. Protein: CASSVDSLGTQYF.

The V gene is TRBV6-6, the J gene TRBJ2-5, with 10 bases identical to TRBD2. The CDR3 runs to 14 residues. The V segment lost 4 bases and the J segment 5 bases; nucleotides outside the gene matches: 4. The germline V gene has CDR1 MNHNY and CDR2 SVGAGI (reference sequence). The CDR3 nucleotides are TGTGCCAGCAGTTCTAGCGGGAGCTTGGAGACCCAGTACTTC. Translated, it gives CASSSSGSLETQYF.

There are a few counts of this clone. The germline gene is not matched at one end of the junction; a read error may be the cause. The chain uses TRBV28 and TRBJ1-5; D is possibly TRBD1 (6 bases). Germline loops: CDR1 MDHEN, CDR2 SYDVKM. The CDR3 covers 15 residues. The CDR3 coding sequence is TGTGCCAGCAGTTTAATAGGGGGTGATTCCCAGCCCCAGAATTTT. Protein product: CASSLIGGDSQPQNF.

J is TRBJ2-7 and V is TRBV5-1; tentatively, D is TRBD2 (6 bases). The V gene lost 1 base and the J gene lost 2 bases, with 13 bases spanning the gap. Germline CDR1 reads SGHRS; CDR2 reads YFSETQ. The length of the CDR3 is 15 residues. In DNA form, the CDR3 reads TGCGCCAGCAGCTTGAAGGCGGGATTAACCTACGAGCAGTACTTC. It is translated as CASSLKAGLTYEQYF.

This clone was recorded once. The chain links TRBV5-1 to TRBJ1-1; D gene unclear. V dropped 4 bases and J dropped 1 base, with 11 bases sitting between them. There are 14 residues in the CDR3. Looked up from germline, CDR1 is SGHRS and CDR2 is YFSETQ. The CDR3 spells CASSSFTGNTEAFF. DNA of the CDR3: TGCGCCAGCAGCAGTTTTACGGGGAACACTGAAGCTTTCTTT.

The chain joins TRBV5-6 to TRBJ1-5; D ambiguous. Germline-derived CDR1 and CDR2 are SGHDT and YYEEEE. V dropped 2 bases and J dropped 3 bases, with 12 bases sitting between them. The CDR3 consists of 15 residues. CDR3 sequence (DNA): TGTGCCAGCAGCTTTGGAGACGGAATCAATCAGCCCCAGCATTTT. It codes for CASSFGDGINQPQHF. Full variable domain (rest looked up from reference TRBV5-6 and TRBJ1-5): DAGVTQSPTHLIKTRGQQVTLRCSPKSGHDTVSWYQQALGQGPQFIFQYYEEEERQRGNFPDRFSGHQFPNYSSELNVNALLLGDSALYLCASSFGDGINQPQHFGDGTRLSIL.

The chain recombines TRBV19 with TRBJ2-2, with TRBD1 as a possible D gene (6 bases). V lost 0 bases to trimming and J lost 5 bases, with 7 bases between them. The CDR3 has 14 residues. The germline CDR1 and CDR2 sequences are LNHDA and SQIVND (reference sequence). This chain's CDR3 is CASSIDRGTGELFF. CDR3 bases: TGTGCCAGTAGTATAGACAGGGGAACCGGGGAGCTGTTTTTT.

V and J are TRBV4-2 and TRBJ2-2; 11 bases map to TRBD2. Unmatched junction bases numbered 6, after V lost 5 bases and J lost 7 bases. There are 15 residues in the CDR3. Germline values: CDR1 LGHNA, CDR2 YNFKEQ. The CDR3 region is CASSSLAGGLGELFF. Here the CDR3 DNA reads TGTGCCAGCAGCTCATTAGCGGGGGGGCTCGGGGAGCTGTTTTTT.

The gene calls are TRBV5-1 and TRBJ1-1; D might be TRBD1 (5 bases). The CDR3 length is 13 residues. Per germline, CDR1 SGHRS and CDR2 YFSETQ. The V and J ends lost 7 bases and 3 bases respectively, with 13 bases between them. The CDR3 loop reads CASRGDEYTEAFF. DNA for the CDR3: TGCGCCAGCCGCGGGGACGAGTACACTGAAGCTTTCTTT.

The chain's CDR3 is CASSLGGGQETQYF. In DNA form, the CDR3 reads TGTGCCAGCTCCCTGGGTGGCGGGCAAGAGACCCAGTACTTC. This chain links TRBV18 with TRBJ2-5, with D maybe TRBD2 (5 bases). The CDR3 is 14 amino acids. V gave up 6 bases and J gave up 2 bases, with 13 bases separating them. Germline loops: CDR1 KGHSH, CDR2 LQKENI.

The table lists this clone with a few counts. The CDR3 is CSILGDRVKEQFF. CDR3 coding DNA: TGCAGCATCCTAGGGGACAGGGTCAAAGAGCAGTTCTTC. This chain joins TRBV29-1 and TRBJ2-1; TRBD1 matches 9 bases. Germline values: CDR1 SQVTM, CDR2 ANQGSEA. This CDR3 is 13 amino acids long. V shed 8 bases, J shed 10 bases, and the junction held 12 bases outside the gene matches.

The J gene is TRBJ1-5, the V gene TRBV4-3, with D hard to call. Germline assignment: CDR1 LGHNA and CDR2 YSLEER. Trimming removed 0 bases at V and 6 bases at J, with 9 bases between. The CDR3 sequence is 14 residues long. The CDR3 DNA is TGCGCCAGCAGCCAAGATACTTCACGTCAGCCCCAGCATTTT. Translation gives CASSQDTSRQPQHF.

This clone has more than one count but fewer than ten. The CDR3 reads CASRGPGLARNNEQFF. CDR3 DNA sequence: TGTGCCAGCAGGGGTCCGGGACTAGCGAGGAACAATGAGCAGTTCTTC. V is TRBV2 and J is TRBJ2-1; TRBD2 matches 10 bases. With 6 bases clipped from V and 5 bases from J, the junction kept 10 bases outside the gene matches. Germline V gene data show CDR1 as SNHLY and CDR2 as FYNNEI. The CDR3 consists of 16 residues.

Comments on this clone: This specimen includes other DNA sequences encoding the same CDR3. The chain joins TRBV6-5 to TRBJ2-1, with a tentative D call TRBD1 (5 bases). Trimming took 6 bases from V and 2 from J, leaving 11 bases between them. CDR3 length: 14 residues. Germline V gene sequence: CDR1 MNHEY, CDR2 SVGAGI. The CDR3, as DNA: TGTGCCAGCAGACGGTCAGGGACCTACAATGAGCAGTTCTTC. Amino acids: CASRRSGTYNEQFF.

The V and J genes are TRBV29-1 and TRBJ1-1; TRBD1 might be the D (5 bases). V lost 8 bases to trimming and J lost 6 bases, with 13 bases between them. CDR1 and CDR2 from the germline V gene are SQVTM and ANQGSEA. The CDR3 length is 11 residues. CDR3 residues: CSIWGGAEAFF. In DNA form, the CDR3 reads TGCAGCATATGGGGGGGGGCTGAAGCTTTCTTT.

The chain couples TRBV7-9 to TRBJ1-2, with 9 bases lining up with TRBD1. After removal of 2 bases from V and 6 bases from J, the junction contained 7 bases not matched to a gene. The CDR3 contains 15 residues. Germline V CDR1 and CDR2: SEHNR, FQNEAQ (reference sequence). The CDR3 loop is CASSLYPDRGHGYTF. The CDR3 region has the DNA TGTGCCAGCAGCTTATACCCGGACAGGGGACATGGCTACACCTTC.

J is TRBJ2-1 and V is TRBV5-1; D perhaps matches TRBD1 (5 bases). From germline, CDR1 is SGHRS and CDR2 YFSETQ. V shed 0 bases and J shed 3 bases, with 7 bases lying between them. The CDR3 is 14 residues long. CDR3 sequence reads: CASSLGTSYNEQFF. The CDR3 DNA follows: TGCGCCAGCAGCTTGGGGACAAGCTACAATGAGCAGTTCTTC.

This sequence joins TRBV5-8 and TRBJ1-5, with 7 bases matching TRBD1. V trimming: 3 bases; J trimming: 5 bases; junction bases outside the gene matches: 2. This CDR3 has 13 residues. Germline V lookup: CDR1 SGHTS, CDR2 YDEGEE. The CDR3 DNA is TGTGCCAGCAGCTCCCAGGGGGATCAGCCCCAGCATTTT. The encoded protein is CASSSQGDQPQHF. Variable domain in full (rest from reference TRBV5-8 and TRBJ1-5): EAGVTQSPTHLIKTRGQQATLRCSPISGHTSVYWYQQALGLGLQFLLWYDEGEERNRGNFPPRFSGRQFPNYSSELNVNALELEDSALYLCASSSQGDQPQHFGDGTRLSIL.